Below are 19 T cell receptor beta chains sequenced from a single sample in a study of blood T cell repertoires in COVID-19. The table came from immunoSEQ multiplex PCR; TCRdb's copy has only in-frame clones and leaves some out. This repertoire shows 200,000 to 300,000 clones, about 82% found once; its top ten account for 5% to 7%. Sequencing was done on a sample of peripheral blood. Every receptor here comes from a woman in her sixties or seventies with active or convalescent COVID-19.

This clone was recorded a few times. The gene calls are TRBV5-1 and TRBJ2-1, with 14 positions matching TRBD2. J lost 7 bases, V lost 5 bases, and 5 bases had no gene match. The CDR3 spans 15 residues. Germline lookup yields CDR1 SGHRS and CDR2 YFSETQ. This CDR3 is CASSPGTSGSNEQFF. As DNA, the CDR3 is TGCGCCAGCAGTCCCGGGACTAGCGGGAGTAATGAGCAGTTCTTC. Combining the CDR3 with reference TRBV5-1 and TRBJ2-1 gives the whole variable domain KAGVTQTPRYLIKTRGQQVTLSCSPISGHRSVSWYQQTPGQGLQFLFEYFSETQRNKGNFPGRFSGRQFSNSRSEMNVSTLELGDSALYLCASSPGTSGSNEQFFGPGTRLTVL.

This clone appeared a single time. Written as DNA, the CDR3 is TGTGCCAGCAGTAGCAGGGGGCAATACACCGGGGAGCTGTTTTTT. Its translation: CASSSRGQYTGELFF. The chain couples TRBV2 to TRBJ2-2; 8 nucleotides agree with TRBD1. V trimming: 5 bases; J trimming: 3 bases; junction bases outside the gene matches: 5. The CDR3 consists of 15 residues. CDR1 and CDR2 from the germline V gene are SNHLY and FYNNEI.

The chain recombines TRBV15 with TRBJ2-5, with D perhaps matching TRBD2 (7 bases). The V end was cut by 3 bases, the J end by 5 bases, with 13 bases between. The CDR3 totals 14 residues. Germline loops: CDR1 LNHNV, CDR2 YYDKDF (reference sequence). The CDR3 protein is CATSSREGVETQYF. CDR3 sequence (DNA): TGTGCCACCAGCAGTAGGGAGGGGGTGGAGACCCAGTACTTC.

This clone came up a few times. The chain combines TRBV4-1 with TRBJ2-3; 10 nucleotides agree with TRBD2. The CDR3 spans 20 residues. Trimming removed 4 bases from V and 2 bases from J; junction bases left unmatched: 18. Germline CDR1 is MGHRA and CDR2 is YSYEKL. The CDR3 loop reads CASSPGWSPGTSVSTDTQYF. The CDR3 DNA is TGCGCCAGCAGCCCTGGGTGGAGTCCCGGGACTAGCGTGTCCACAGATACGCAGTATTTT.

In this sample, this clone turned up a few times. The V and J genes are TRBV19 and TRBJ2-1; 10 nucleotides match TRBD1. The V and J ends lost 2 bases and 8 bases, in that order; junction bases with no gene match: 6. CDR1 LNHDA and CDR2 SQIVND come from the germline V gene (reference sequence). This CDR3 spans 15 amino acids. DNA of the CDR3: TGTGCCAGTAGTATACCCCGGACAGGGGGGGATGAGCAGTTCTTC. Encoded protein: CASSIPRTGGDEQFF. The full variable domain, completed using reference TRBV19 and TRBJ2-1, is DGGITQSPKYLFRKEGQNVTLSCEQNLNHDAMYWYRQDPGQGLRLIYYSQIVNDFQKGDIAEGYSVSREKKESFPLTVTSAQKNPTAFYLCASSIPRTGGDEQFFGPGTRLTVL.

This chain connects TRBV3-1 (or the pseudogene TRBV3-2) to TRBJ2-1; 9 bases match TRBD2. CDR1 and CDR2 (germline): LGHDT, YNNKEL (reference sequence). Unmatched junction bases numbered 9, after V lost 4 bases and J lost 8 bases. This CDR3 has 15 amino acids. CDR3 protein: CASSLAAGGGDEQFF. CDR3 DNA sequence: TGTGCCAGCAGCCTTGCAGCGGGAGGCGGCGATGAGCAGTTCTTC.

The chain is built from TRBV4-1 and TRBJ1-4, with D unresolved. V was cut by 2 bases and J by 10 bases, with 20 bases left in between. From germline, CDR1 is MGHRA and CDR2 YSYEKL. This CDR3 is built from 16 residues. This CDR3 reads CASSQTLPGSEGKLFF. DNA for the CDR3: TGCGCCAGCAGCCAAACCCTCCCGGGGTCCGAAGGAAAACTGTTTTTT.

The chain employs TRBV11-3 and TRBJ2-1, with D possibly TRBD2 on 5 matching bases. The CDR3 consists of 16 residues. In germline, CDR1 is SGHNT, CDR2 YENEEA. Trimming cost V 3 bases and J 4 bases, with 16 bases left between them. The DNA for the CDR3 is TGTGCCAGCAGCTTTGGTGGAACGGGGTTGTACAATGAGCAGTTCTTC. Translating gives CASSFGGTGLYNEQFF.

This clone turned up a few times. The chain carries TRBV2 and TRBJ2-5, with TRBD1 identical over 9 bases. CDR1 and CDR2 from the germline V gene are SNHLY and FYNNEI. The ends lost 8 bases at V and 10 bases at J; junction bases unmatched: 23. The CDR3 runs to 17 residues. CDR3 protein: CASAPLRTGTGREDQYF. DNA of the CDR3: TGTGCCAGCGCCCCCTTGAGGACCGGGACAGGGAGAGAAGACCAGTACTTC.

The chain links TRBV24-1 to TRBJ2-3; 8 bases are a match to TRBD2. The CDR3 contains 16 residues. From germline, CDR1 is KGHDR and CDR2 SFDVKD. The V gene end was trimmed by 2 bases and the J gene end by 2 bases; junction bases not matched to a gene: 5. CDR3 protein: CATSDWTSTNTDTQYF. CDR3 coding DNA: TGTGCCACCAGTGATTGGACTAGCACCAACACAGATACGCAGTATTTT.

This chain links TRBV10-1 with TRBJ2-3, with TRBD2 matching over 11 bases. The CDR3 has 19 residues. CDR1 is WNHNN and CDR2 is SYGVQD in the germline V gene (reference sequence). V lost 3 bases to trimming and J lost 2 bases; unmatched junction nucleotides: 13. The DNA for the CDR3 is TGCGCCAGCAGTGAACTAGCGGGGGCGACTCCTAACGACACAGATACGCAGTATTTT. Translation gives CASSELAGATPNDTDTQYF.

This chain links TRBV6-5 with TRBJ2-1; the match to TRBD2 covers 8 bases. The length of the CDR3 is 14 residues. J lost 7 bases, V lost 7 bases, and 9 bases had no gene match. CDR1 and CDR2 from the germline V gene are MNHEY and SVGAGI. The CDR3 sequence is CASTPQRGQNEQFF. CDR3 in DNA: TGTGCCAGCACCCCCCAGCGGGGGCAGAATGAGCAGTTCTTC.

This clone has at least ten counts. The chain has TRBV3-1 (or the pseudogene TRBV3-2) and TRBJ2-2; a weak D match, TRBD2 (6 bases). Trimming took off 4 bases at V and 6 bases at J, with 9 bases between the two ends. The CDR3 is 13 residues long. Germline-derived CDR1 and CDR2 are LGHDT and YNNKEL (reference sequence). The CDR3 is CASSPRLAGELFF. The CDR3 nucleotides are TGTGCCAGCAGCCCCCGACTAGCCGGGGAGCTGTTTTTT.

V is TRBV6-5 and J is TRBJ1-1; maybe TRBD1 (5 bases). Germline CDR1 reads MNHEY; CDR2 reads SVGAGI. This CDR3 comprises 15 residues. The germline V and J ends were trimmed by 5 bases and 1 base, with 14 bases remaining between them. Here the CDR3 DNA reads TGTGCCAGCAGTCTGGGGCAGCTACAGAACACTGAAGCTTTCTTT. Protein: CASSLGQLQNTEAFF.

The genes are TRBV6-5 and TRBJ2-3; perhaps TRBD2 as D (6 bases). Germline-derived CDR1 and CDR2 are MNHEY and SVGAGI. CDR3 size: 15 residues. Trimming left V 6 bases short and J 2 bases short, with 15 bases between. The CDR3 reads CASRSTSRNTDTQYF. CDR3 DNA sequence: TGTGCCAGCAGGTCTACTAGCAGAAACACAGATACGCAGTATTTT.

V usage is TRBV3-1 (or the pseudogene TRBV3-2) and J usage is TRBJ2-1, with 8 positions matching TRBD2. V trimming: 8 bases; J trimming: 7 bases; junction bases outside the gene matches: 10. CDR1 is LGHDT, CDR2 YNNKEL, per germline (reference sequence). This CDR3 has 14 amino acids. In nucleotides, the CDR3 is TGTGCCAGCGATGCTTCGGGGGGGCAGAATGAGCAGTTCTTC. It encodes CASDASGGQNEQFF.

This clone showed up just a few times. The chain couples TRBV10-3 to TRBJ2-2, with 9 bases that match TRBD1. Trimming took 5 bases from V and 3 from J; bases not matched to a gene: 4. Germline V lookup: CDR1 ENHRY, CDR2 SYGVKD. The CDR3 sequence is 15 residues long. CDR3 nucleotides: TGTGCCATCAGTCGGGACAGGGCTGACACCGGGGAGCTGTTTTTT. Its translation is CAISRDRADTGELFF.

The chain recombines TRBV7-3 with TRBJ1-3; possible D gene TRBD1, 6 bases. Per germline, CDR1 SGHTA and CDR2 FQGTGA. Trimming removed 5 bases from V and 1 base from J, with 12 bases in between. This CDR3 has 15 residues. The CDR3 spells CASSLQGRSGNTIYF. CDR3 sequence (DNA): TGTGCCAGCAGCCTACAGGGTCGTTCTGGAAACACCATATATTTT.

This clone has a handful of counts. The chain carries TRBV4-2 and TRBJ1-1, with 7 bases fitting TRBD1. Germline V CDR1 and CDR2: LGHNA, YNFKEQ. The CDR3 totals 15 residues. The ends lost 1 base at V and 3 bases at J; junction bases unmatched: 5. In nucleotides, the CDR3 is TGTGCCAGCAGCCAAGCAGGGGGGAGATACACTGAAGCTTTCTTT. The encoded protein is CASSQAGGRYTEAFF.